There are many counts of the clone carrying this T cell receptor beta chain. Germline V gives CDR1 PRHDT, CDR2 FYEKMQ (reference sequence). Trimming pared 4 bases from V and 6 bases from J, leaving 10 bases between. The CDR3 runs to 12 residues. TCRdb used MiXCR to reprocess the PCR reads, holding one entry per CDR3 protein. Counted here are roughly 40,000 distinct CDR3 sequences, approximately 18% occurring once; the ten biggest clones make up approximately 6.4%. This sample is part of a study of molecular identifiers for immune sequencing clone quantification. The sequence came from a human donor in good health. Some libraries in this study had Jurkat cell RNA spiked in. V gene TRBV13 combines with J gene TRBJ2-7; D is ambiguous. The specimen sequenced was naive CD8+ T cells from blood, with Jurkat cell RNA spiked in. Stated subset: FACS-sorted CD8+CD4-CCR7+CD45RA+ naive T cells. DNA of the CDR3: TGTGCCAGCAGCTCCGATCCGGGCGAGCAGTACTTC. It encodes CASSSDPGEQYF. The full variable domain, with the rest looked up from reference TRBV13 and TRBJ2-7, is AAGVIQSPRHLIKEKRETATLKCYPIPRHDTVYWYQQGPGQDPQFLISFYEKMQSDKGSIPDRFSAQQFSDYHSELNMSSLELGDSALYFCASSSDPGEQYFGPGTRLTVT.